A selection of T cell receptor beta chains follows, all from one sample in a study of CD8+ T cells in alopecia areata. Method: immunoSEQ multiplex PCR; TCRdb's copy keeps in-frame clones and lacks some. The table shows hundreds of thousands of clones, with 50% to 65% occurring only once. The sequenced sample was CD4+ T cells sorted from blood, obtained at week 0. These receptors all come from a human donor with alopecia areata. The CDR3 runs from the conserved cysteine through the conserved F or W. The D gene is left open where the match is weak. The size field is filled for only some rows; it gives once, few, many or a size class.

TRBV29-1	once	TRBJ2-5	-	TGCAGCGTGGAGGGAGAGACCCAGTACTTC	CSVEGETQYF
TRBV5-1	few	TRBJ2-7	TRBD2	TGCGCCAGCAGCTCAGAAGATACGGGACTAGCGGGGATCCACGAGCAGTACTTC	CASSSEDTGLAGIHEQYF
TRBV29-1	-	TRBJ1-1	-	TGCAGCGTTGCAATGGGTGTGGGGCGTGAAGCTTTCTTT	CSVAMGVGREAFF
TRBV11-1	-	TRBJ2-5	TRBD1	TGTGCCAGCAACTTTGTGACAGGGGAGACCCAGTACTTC	CASNFVTGETQYF
TRBV30	-	TRBJ1-6	TRBD1	TGTGCCTGGAGTGGACAGGGGGCAGGGTCACCCCTCCACTTT	CAWSGQGAGSPLHF
TRBV5-1	few	TRBJ1-1	TRBD1	TGCGCCAGCAGCTCCCGACAGGGTGGGGGTACTGAAGCTTTCTTT	CASSSRQGGGTEAFF
TRBV30	-	TRBJ1-2	-	TGTGCCTGGAGTCGACCGGGAATGGGCTATGGCTACACCTTC	CAWSRPGMGYGYTF
TRBV2	-	TRBJ1-6	TRBD1	TGTGCCAGCAGAGGGACAGGGGGTTCACCCCTCCACTTT	CASRGTGGSPLHF
TRBV2	-	TRBJ1-2	-	TGTGCCAGCAGCGCACCCCTGATCGAGGGGGGCTACACCTTC	CASSAPLIEGGYTF
TRBV30	-	TRBJ1-2	-	TGTGCCTGGAGTGTCAGGGCTGGCTATGGCTACACCTTC	CAWSVRAGYGYTF
TRBV5-1	many	TRBJ2-5	-	TGCGCCAGCAGCTCCCCAGGGAAAGAGACCCAGTACTTC	CASSSPGKETQYF
TRBV29-1	few	TRBJ2-1	-	TGCAGCGTTGATGGGGAAGGGAATGAGCAGTTCTTC	CSVDGEGNEQFF
TRBV30	-	TRBJ2-7	TRBD1	TGTGCCTGGAGTCGAGGACAGGGCCTCGAGCAGTACTTC	CAWSRGQGLEQYF
TRBV30	-	TRBJ1-2	TRBD1	TGTGCCTGGACCATCCTAGGACAGGGCGAGAGGGGCTACACCTTC	CAWTILGQGERGYTF
TRBV5-1	-	TRBJ1-1	TRBD1	TGCGCCAGCAGCCCCCGACAGGGAATGCGCACTGAAGCTTTCTTT	CASSPRQGMRTEAFF
TRBV18	few	TRBJ2-1	TRBD2	TGTGCCAGCTCACCACTTCCGGGACTAGCGATTTACAATGAGCAGTTCTTC	CASSPLPGLAIYNEQFF
TRBV30	-	TRBJ2-5	-	TGTGCCTGGAGTGTGGTAGGGGGGCAAGAGACCCAGTACTTC	CAWSVVGGQETQYF
TRBV6-1	once	TRBJ1-1	TRBD1	TGTGCCAGCAAGGGACAGGGCTTGTACACTGAAGCTTTCTTT	CASKGQGLYTEAFF
TRBV6-5	-	TRBJ1-5	TRBD1	TGTGCCAGCAGTTACTCGCCAGGGGGCGATCAGCCCCAGCATTTT	CASSYSPGGDQPQHF
TRBV7-2	few	TRBJ2-1	-	TGTGCCAGCAGCTTAGGGGGGCTCAATGAGCAGTTCTTC	CASSLGGLNEQFF
TRBV29-1	-	TRBJ1-4	-	TGCAGCGTTGAAGATCCTATCGGGGGGGGCGCAGCTGAAAAACTGTTTTTT	CSVEDPIGGGAAEKLFF
TRBV29-1	-	TRBJ1-3	TRBD1	TGCAGCGTTGATTCAGGGGGATTGGGAAACACCATATATTTT	CSVDSGGLGNTIYF
TRBV5-1	once	TRBJ2-2	-	TGCGCCAGCAGCCCCCTGATGAACACCGGGGAGCTGTTTTTT	CASSPLMNTGELFF
TRBV10-3	few	TRBJ2-4	-	TGTGCCATCAGTGATGGGACATTAAAGCGAAACATTCAGTACTTC	CAISDGTLKRNIQYF
TRBV27	-	TRBJ1-4	-	TGTGCCAGCAGCCCGTACAATGCCCTTTATGAAAAACTGTTTTTT	CASSPYNALYEKLFF
TRBV7-9	few	TRBJ1-1	TRBD1	TGTGCCAGCAGCTTAACAGGGGTAACTGAAGCTTTCTTT	CASSLTGVTEAFF
TRBV28	-	TRBJ2-6	TRBD1	TGTGCCAGCACTGACAGGGGAAAATTTGGGGCCAACGTCCTGACTTTC	CASTDRGKFGANVLTF
TRBV29-1	-	TRBJ2-3	-	TGCAGCGTTGAAGATCTGGCAGGGTTAGGGGGAACAGATACGCAGTATTTT	CSVEDLAGLGGTDTQYF
TRBV29-1	-	TRBJ1-2	-	TGCAGCGTTGTAGTAGGGAACTATGGCTACACCTTC	CSVVVGNYGYTF
TRBV15	-	TRBJ2-7	-	TGTGCCACCAGCAGAGGAGGAGAGCCCACCTACGAGCAGTACTTC	CATSRGGEPTYEQYF
TRBV29-1	-	TRBJ2-7	TRBD1	TGCAGCGTTGAACGACAGGGCTACGAGCAGTACTTC	CSVERQGYEQYF
TRBV5-1	-	TRBJ2-5	-	TGCGCCAGCAGCTTGACGGGGACGGTCCAGTACTTC	CASSLTGTVQYF
TRBV2	-	TRBJ2-3	TRBD2	TGTGCCAGCAGAAGGGGACTAGCGTCTACAGATACGCAGTATTTT	CASRRGLASTDTQYF
TRBV11-2	once	TRBJ2-3	-	TGTGCCAGCAGCTTATTGGGAGTCACAGATACGCAGTATTTT	CASSLLGVTDTQYF
TRBV18	-	TRBJ2-7	TRBD1	TGTGCCAGCTCACCACCCGCAGGGGGCTACGAGCAGTACTTC	CASSPPAGGYEQYF
TRBV18	-	TRBJ1-1	-	TGTGCCAGCTCACACCCCGGGGCAGCCGGGCATGGCACTGAAGCTTTCTTT	CASSHPGAAGHGTEAFF
TRBV6-5	-	TRBJ1-6	-	TGTGCCAGCAGTCGGTCGAATAATTCACCCCTCCACTTT	CASSRSNNSPLHF
TRBV29-1	-	TRBJ2-5	-	TGCAGCGTTGAAGATCGGATAGGGACCCAGTACTTC	CSVEDRIGTQYF
TRBV5-1	-	TRBJ2-5	-	TGCGCCAGCAGCTTGTGGGAGGACTACCTCCAAGAGACCCAGTACTTC	CASSLWEDYLQETQYF
TRBV6-1	-	TRBJ1-2	-	TGTGCCACCCTTCTTCCAGCGAACTATGGCTACACCTTC	CATLLPANYGYTF
TRBV9	-	TRBJ1-2	-	TGTGCCAGCAGCTTTAAAGCTGGAGCTAACTATGGCTACACCTTC	CASSFKAGANYGYTF
TRBV18	-	TRBJ2-1	-	TGTGCCAGCTCACCACCTGGTTCATCGAGCTCCTACAATGAGCAGTTCTTC	CASSPPGSSSSYNEQFF
TRBV11-2	-	TRBJ2-7	TRBD1	TGTGCCAGCAGCTTAGATACAGGGGACTCCTACGAGCAGTACTTC	CASSLDTGDSYEQYF
TRBV6-1	-	TRBJ1-2	-	TGTGCCAGCACCGCGACGGATAACTATGGCTACACCTTC	CASTATDNYGYTF
TRBV7-3	once	TRBJ1-2	TRBD1	TGTGCCAGCAGGGAGACAGGGGGAAATGGCTACACCTTC	CASRETGGNGYTF